These 10 T cell receptor beta chains originate from one sample sequenced in a study of graft-versus-host responses after intestinal transplantation (TCRdb year 2021). Which antigens these TCRs recognize remains unknown. Library creation used the immunoSEQ multiplex PCR assay. This is the immuneACCESS table as TCRdb keeps it, with only in-frame sequences that have V and J called. A part of the clones is gone; compared with another copy, unresolved V genes explain less than half, and the rest is unexplained. The sample has some 100,000 clones on record, around 92% of them singletons. Jointly, the top ten make up around 0.07% of the sample. The sample's time point, from its label and the paper: cells obtained before transplantation from donor or recipient. Here the sequenced sample was unstimulated CD8+ T cells sorted from spleen or lymph node cells, taken before transplant. These receptors all stem from a human donor who was the organ donor for an intestinal transplant.

This chain connects TRBV13 to TRBJ2-7, with D possibly matching TRBD1 (6 bases). There are 13 residues in the CDR3. V dropped 5 bases and J dropped 2 bases, with 10 bases sitting between them. Germline CDR1 PRHDT, CDR2 FYEKMQ (reference sequence). The CDR3 spells CASSPGQTYEQYF. The CDR3 coding sequence is TGTGCCAGCAGCCCAGGACAGACCTACGAGCAGTACTTC.

The chain couples TRBV27 to TRBJ2-3; TRBD2 matches at 14 bases. After removal of 4 bases from V and 4 bases from J, the junction contained 19 bases not matched to a gene. In germline, CDR1 is MNHEY, CDR2 SMNVEV (reference sequence). This CDR3 region has 21 residues. The CDR3 coding sequence is TGTGCCAGCAGTTCACTACCATTCTCGACTAGCGGGGGGGCCGCGGCAGATACGCAGTATTTT. It yields the protein CASSSLPFSTSGGAAADTQYF.

The chain is built from TRBV30 and TRBJ2-7, with 11 bases fitting TRBD2. Germline V gene sequence: CDR1 GTSNPN, CDR2 SVGIG (reference sequence). The CDR3 spans 14 residues. Trimming removed 2 bases from V and 4 bases from J; junction bases left unmatched: 4. This CDR3 reads CAWSRLAGGYEQYF. CDR3 DNA: TGTGCCTGGAGTCGTCTAGCGGGGGGATACGAGCAGTACTTC.

This chain connects TRBV5-1 to TRBJ2-1, with 12 bases identical to TRBD2. The trim removed 4 bases at V and 4 bases at J, leaving 3 bases unmatched. Germline CDR1 and CDR2: SGHRS and YFSETQ. The CDR3 is 15 residues long. This CDR3 is CASSTTSGGYNEQFF. Written as DNA, the CDR3 is TGCGCCAGCAGCACCACTAGCGGGGGGTACAATGAGCAGTTCTTC. Together with reference TRBV5-1 and TRBJ2-1, the CDR3 gives the full variable domain: KAGVTQTPRYLIKTRGQQVTLSCSPISGHRSVSWYQQTPGQGLQFLFEYFSETQRNKGNFPGRFSGRQFSNSRSEMNVSTLELGDSALYLCASSTTSGGYNEQFFGPGTRLTVL.

This chain links TRBV13 with TRBJ1-5; TRBD1 matches at 7 bases. Per germline, CDR1 PRHDT and CDR2 FYEKMQ (reference sequence). The V and J ends lost 4 bases and 4 bases, in that order; junction bases with no gene match: 4. CDR3 length: 14 amino acids. CDR3 DNA: TGTGCCAGCAGCTCTCGACAGGGAAATCAGCCCCAGCATTTT. Translating gives CASSSRQGNQPQHF.

CDR3 sequence (DNA): TGTGCCAGCAGCCAAGACCGGCTAGCGGGGGGGGAGACCCAGTACTTC. It yields the protein CASSQDRLAGGETQYF. This chain uses TRBV4-2 with TRBJ2-5; 12 bases agree with TRBD2. Per the germline V gene, CDR1 is LGHNA and CDR2 is YNFKEQ. The CDR3 extends over 16 amino acids. V gave up 0 bases and J gave up 5 bases; unmatched junction bases: 4.

The V gene is TRBV2, the J gene TRBJ2-6; 7 bases agree with TRBD1. CDR3 length equals 15 residues. From germline, CDR1 is SNHLY and CDR2 FYNNEI. V trimming: 6 bases; J trimming: 0 bases; junction bases outside the gene matches: 2. In nucleotides, the CDR3 is TGTGCCAGCAGGGGACAGCCCTCTGGGGCCAACGTCCTGACTTTC. This translates into CASRGQPSGANVLTF.

V is TRBV7-9 and J is TRBJ2-7; 13 nucleotides match TRBD2. The CDR3 is made up of 15 amino acids. The junction had 5 bases not matched to a gene; V was cut back by 5 bases and J by 4 bases. The germline gives CDR1 SEHNR, CDR2 FQNEAQ (reference sequence). The CDR3 nucleotides are TGTGCCAGCAGCCTCGGGACTAGCGGGACTTACGAGCAGTACTTC. Translation: CASSLGTSGTYEQYF.

J is TRBJ1-1 and V is TRBV13, with 8 bases that match TRBD1. The germline CDR1 and CDR2 sequences are PRHDT and FYEKMQ (reference sequence). The CDR3 totals 14 residues. V lost 6 bases, J lost 4 bases, and 7 bases stayed unmatched. In DNA form, the CDR3 reads TGTGCCAGCAGTCTGGACAGGGAGGGCACTGAAGCTTTCTTT. This sequence encodes CASSLDREGTEAFF.

This clone appeared a single time. The rearrangement links TRBV7-9 to TRBJ2-3, with D maybe TRBD2 (6 bases). Trimming shortened V by 3 bases and J by 6 bases, and 16 bases separated the two germline ends. The CDR3 extends over 15 amino acids. The germline V gene encodes CDR1 SEHNR and CDR2 FQNEAQ (reference sequence). The CDR3 region has the DNA TGTGCCAGCAGCTTTGGCAAGGCGGGATTCGATACGCAGTATTTT. Residues: CASSFGKAGFDTQYF.